This is a list of T cell receptor beta chains from one sample in a study of T cell repertoires in cytomegalovirus infection. Their antigens remain unidentified. MiXCR was run by TCRdb on the reads, yielding one entry per CDR3 protein. The repertoire holds about 71,000 distinct CDR3 sequences, approximately 22% seen once, with roughly 62% in the top ten. The sample in question was CD8+ T cells from cultured PBMCs, obtained from culture after CMV antigen stimulation. These receptors all come from a human donor in good health (CMV status not recorded). Some clones in this sample may be carry-over from other donors' samples. Each CDR3 is given with its conserved first and last residue. The D gene is left open where the match is weak. A clone size is listed for some rows: how often the clone was seen (once, few, many), or a class if it is expanded.

clone size	D gene	V gene	J gene	CDR3 DNA	CDR3 protein
.	.	TRBV7-2	TRBJ2-1	TGTGCCAGCAGCCGTAATAGCGACAATGAGCAGTTCTTC	CASSRNSDNEQFF
.	.	TRBV4-3	TRBJ1-2	TGCGCCAGCAGCCAAGCGCTGGGCCGCTATGGCTACACCTTC	CASSQALGRYGYTF
few	TRBD1	TRBV12-3/TRBV12-4	TRBJ1-2	TGTGCCAGCAGTCAACAGGGGGCGAGTGGCTACACCTTC	CASSQQGASGYTF
few	.	TRBV7-9	TRBJ2-7	TGTGCCAGCAGCTTAGCTCCCCGACCCTACGAGCAGTACTTC	CASSLAPRPYEQYF
few	.	TRBV12-3/TRBV12-4	TRBJ2-3	TGTGCCAGCAGCCTGAGAAATAAGGATACGCAGTATTTT	CASSLRNKDTQYF
.	.	TRBV7-8	TRBJ2-7	TGTGCCAGCAGCTTGTTTACAGGCTCCTACGAGCAGTACTTC	CASSLFTGSYEQYF
.	.	TRBV27	TRBJ2-6	TGTGCCAGCCAACGCGCTGGGGCCAACGTCCTGACTTTC	CASQRAGANVLTF
few	TRBD1	TRBV19	TRBJ2-7	TGTGCCAGTAGTGTACCGGGACAGAACTACGAGCAGTACTTC	CASSVPGQNYEQYF
few	.	TRBV6-6	TRBJ2-5	TGTGCCAGCAGTTACGGTCCGACCCAGTACTTC	CASSYGPTQYF
.	.	TRBV12-3/TRBV12-4	TRBJ1-1	TGTGCCAGCAGTTTAGGTGCCGGGTTCACTGAAGCTTTCTTT	CASSLGAGFTEAFF
few	.	TRBV7-9	TRBJ2-3	TGTGCCAGCTCGGAGACGCAGTATTTT	CASSETQYF
.	.	TRBV27	TRBJ1-5	TGTGCCAGCATGAGGGGATTTTCAGTGAACCAGCCCCAGCATTTT	CASMRGFSVNQPQHF
few	.	TRBV7-3	TRBJ1-1	TGTGCCAGCAGCTTAAATGGCCCCATTGTCACTGAAGCTTTCTTT	CASSLNGPIVTEAFF
few	.	TRBV7-2	TRBJ2-5	TGTGCCAGCAGCTTGAACAGGGCAGGAGAGACCCAGTACTTC	CASSLNRAGETQYF
.	.	TRBV7-8	TRBJ2-3	TGTGCCAGCAGCCCAAGACGGGGGTCTAGCACAGATACGCAGTATTTT	CASSPRRGSSTDTQYF
few	.	TRBV7-9	TRBJ1-1	TGTGCCAGCAGCTTAGGGCAGGGGATCACTGAAGCTTTCTTT	CASSLGQGITEAFF
few	.	TRBV28	TRBJ2-3	TGTGCCAGCAGTCCAGATACAGATACGCAGTATTTT	CASSPDTDTQYF
few	.	TRBV12-3/TRBV12-4	TRBJ1-5	TGTGCCAGCAGTCCGCACGGAGGGAGGGATCAGCCCCAGCATTTT	CASSPHGGRDQPQHF
.	TRBD2	TRBV20-1	TRBJ2-2	TGCAGTGCTAGAGCTATTAGCGGGGCGAACACCGGGGAGCTGTTTTTT	CSARAISGANTGELFF
once	TRBD1	TRBV7-9	TRBJ1-1	TGTGCCAGCAGCCAGGGGGGAGAGAGTGAAGCTTTCTTT	CASSQGGESEAFF
.	.	TRBV12-3/TRBV12-4	TRBJ1-2	TGTGCCAGCAGTTTAGCGGCCCATGGCTACACCTTC	CASSLAAHGYTF
few	TRBD1	TRBV9	TRBJ2-5	TGTGCCAGCAGCGCCATAGGGACAGCCCAAGAGACCCAGTACTTC	CASSAIGTAQETQYF
.	.	TRBV4-1	TRBJ2-7	TGCGCCAGCAGCCAAGGACAGATGACTACCTACGAGCAGTACTTC	CASSQGQMTTYEQYF
.	.	TRBV7-2	TRBJ2-7	TGTGCCAGCAGCTTAAGTGTTGAGCGGCCGACCTACGAGCAGTACTTC	CASSLSVERPTYEQYF
many	.	TRBV6-5	TRBJ2-6	TGTGCCAGCACCCCAGGATTCTCTGGGGCCAACGTCCTGACTTTC	CASTPGFSGANVLTF
.	.	TRBV5-6	TRBJ2-3	TGTGCCAGCAGCCCCCGTCGGGGCCCTCATCAAGATACGCAGTATTTT	CASSPRRGPHQDTQYF
few	.	TRBV7-9	TRBJ2-3	TGTGCCAGCAGAACCGACCGGACAGTTTCTAGCACAGATACGCAGTATTTT	CASRTDRTVSSTDTQYF
few	.	TRBV12-3/TRBV12-4	TRBJ1-6	TGTGCCTCGGCAAGTACCTATAATTCACCCCTCCACTTT	CASASTYNSPLHF
.	.	TRBV12-3/TRBV12-4	TRBJ1-5	TGTGCCAGCAGTTTAGGCGGACAGTATAGCAATCAGCCCCAGCATTTT	CASSLGGQYSNQPQHF
.	.	TRBV4-2	TRBJ1-5	TGTGCCAGCAGCCAAGATCAGAGGGGGATACATCAGCCCCAGCATTTT	CASSQDQRGIHQPQHF
few	.	TRBV12-3/TRBV12-4	TRBJ1-5	TGTGCCAGCGGCGAAAGCGGGAATCAGCCCCAGCATTTT	CASGESGNQPQHF
few	.	TRBV9	TRBJ2-3	TGTGCCAGTAACGAAGTGTCTGGTACGCAGTATTTT	CASNEVSGTQYF
.	.	TRBV11-2	TRBJ1-4	TGTGCCAGCAGCTACTTACAGGGCCCTGCAACTAATGAAAAACTGTTTTTT	CASSYLQGPATNEKLFF
.	.	TRBV20-1	TRBJ2-7	TGCAGTGCTGAGGTGGGTTACGAGCAGTACTTC	CSAEVGYEQYF
few	.	TRBV6-4	TRBJ1-5	TGTGCCAGCAGTGATGAGACAGCTAGCAATCAGCCCCAGCATTTT	CASSDETASNQPQHF